This paragraph covers one T cell receptor beta chain sequence. This sample was included in a study of pediatric ulcerative colitis. About the study: Disease was pancolitis in several and left-sided in two, histology-confirmed.

Sequencing was at survey level. Profiling relied on immunoSEQ multiplex PCR, and the TCRdb table lists in-frame clones only, not all of them. Here the sample spans fewer than 40,000 clones, around 80% being singletons. This CDR3 comprises 16 residues. V lost 2 bases and J lost 5, with 16 bases in between. Germline V gene lookup returns CDR1 MGHRA and CDR2 YSYEKL. Ulcerative colitis patients received no immunosuppressive medication before the diagnostic colonoscopy. At colonoscopy, a blood sample was also collected. The source is a boy aged 10-17 years with severe ulcerative colitis. The rearrangement links TRBV4-1 to TRBJ1-5, with unresolved D. Sequences were obtained from blood. CDR3 region: CASSQPWAGPDQPQHF. The DNA for the CDR3 is TGCGCCAGCAGCCAACCGTGGGCAGGTCCAGATCAGCCCCAGCATTTT.